This TCR beta chain is from a study of Graves' ophthalmopathy and Graves' hyperthyroidism. This clonotype was observed at least ten times. Amplification of TCR beta CDR3 regions used RNA transcripts. After a first-round RT-PCR with HTBI primers, a second-round multiplex PCR was run. Each CDR3 protein gets one entry after TCRdb re-called the multiplex PCR reads with MiXCR. This sample has approximately 500,000 distinct CDR3 sequences, with approximately 15% found just once. The CDR3 runs 14 residues. The germline gives CDR1 MNHEY, CDR2 SVGAGI. J was trimmed by 6 bases and V by 0 bases; bases with no gene match: 4.

The gene calls are TRBV6-5 and TRBJ1-2, with TRBD1 identical over 7 bases. This sequence originates from a woman under 40 with Graves' ophthalmopathy. The sample taken for sequencing was blood. The CDR3 here is CASSYSGTVNGYTF. DNA for the CDR3: TGTGCCAGCAGTTACTCCGGGACAGTCAATGGCTACACCTTC.